This T cell receptor (beta chain) was documented in a study of blood T cells in healthy people across ages. The V and J ends lost 0 bases and 4 bases respectively, with 11 bases between them. The CDR3 is made up of 14 amino acids. CDR1 is SGDLS, CDR2 YYNGEE, per germline. A sample-barcoded 5' primer and a J-beta primer mix were used in a second PCR of about 7 to 12 cycles. The authors tagged each cDNA molecule using a template-switch adaptor with 12 random nucleotides. TCRdb re-derived calls from the 5' RACE reads in MiXCR, one entry per CDR3 protein. The data hold a few hundred thousand distinct CDR3 sequences, with about a quarter observed a single time. Each donor was a healthy Caucasian individual from Russia, aged about 6 to 90. Peripheral blood was drawn, ten milliliters per donor. Per individual sample, total RNA of at least 5.5 micrograms was extracted. In addition, the sample was reused for a study of T cells of mothers and their children.

The sequenced sample consisted of blood. The receptor comes from a boy between 2 and 15 years old in good health. The chain carries TRBV9 and TRBJ2-7; a possible D gene is TRBD1 (5 bases). DNA of the CDR3: TGTGCCAGCAGCGTAGGGGGCTCTAGGTACGAGCAGTACTTC. Residues: CASSVGGSRYEQYF.